A selection of T cell receptor beta chains follows, all from one sample in a study of CD8+ T cells in alopecia areata. This table comes from immunoSEQ multiplex PCR, and its TCRdb copy is limited to in-frame clones, with some not included. The repertoire has roughly 250,000 clones, under 80% of them found once; the top ten carry 1% to 1.5%. Sample: CD4+ T cells sorted from blood, taken at week 0. The receptor set was obtained from a human donor with alopecia areata. Both conserved end residues are part of each CDR3. A D gene is named only where the DNA matches it firmly. The size entry is marked missing in some rows and otherwise reads once, few, many or a size class.

V	D	size	J	DNA	CDR3
TRBV29-1	.	once	TRBJ2-7	TGCAGCGTTGAGTCCCAGGGGTTACCCTACGAGCAGTACTTC	CSVESQGLPYEQYF
TRBV29-1	.	.	TRBJ2-7	TGCAGCGTTGCGAACAGGATAAGCGAGCAGTACTTC	CSVANRISEQYF
TRBV30	.	.	TRBJ1-2	TGTGCCTGGAGTGTACGCTCGGGTGGAGAGTACACCTTC	CAWSVRSGGEYTF
TRBV9	.	once	TRBJ1-6	TGTGCCAGCAGCGACAAACAGGGAGTGGATAATTCACCCCTCCACTTT	CASSDKQGVDNSPLHF
TRBV7-9	TRBD1	.	TRBJ1-2	TGTGCCAGCAGCCTTTCGGGACAGGGCCCCTATGGCTACACCTTC	CASSLSGQGPYGYTF
TRBV2	.	few	TRBJ1-5	TGTGCCAGCAGTGAAGAAGCGTGGGGGCCGCCCCAGCATTTT	CASSEEAWGPPQHF
TRBV30	.	once	TRBJ2-2	TGTGCCTGGAGACAGACGAACACCGGGGAGCTGTTTTTT	CAWRQTNTGELFF
TRBV6-6	TRBD1	.	TRBJ1-1	TGTGCCAGCAGGCGACAGGGTGTTAGTGAAGCTTTCTTT	CASRRQGVSEAFF
TRBV30	TRBD2	.	TRBJ2-5	TGTGCCTGGGATTTAGCGGGGGGGCCCAAGACCCAGTACTTC	CAWDLAGGPKTQYF
TRBV29-1	TRBD1	.	TRBJ2-4	TGCAGCGTTGGGGAGAGGGGGCTCGGGGCCAAAAACATTCAGTACTTC	CSVGERGLGAKNIQYF
TRBV7-2	.	.	TRBJ1-2	TGTGCCAGCAGCTCCCGGGCCGGGAGCTATGGCTACACCTTC	CASSSRAGSYGYTF
TRBV5-4	.	once	TRBJ1-1	TGTGCCAGCAGTGTTTCGGGACAATGGGACACTGAAGCTTTCTTT	CASSVSGQWDTEAFF
TRBV30	.	.	TRBJ2-2	TGTGCCTGGAGTGTATCGAACACCGGGGAGCTGTTTTTT	CAWSVSNTGELFF
TRBV30	.	.	TRBJ2-2	TGTGCCTGGAGCTACTCCCAGGGTTTCGCCGGGGAGCTGTTTTTT	CAWSYSQGFAGELFF
TRBV29-1	TRBD1	.	TRBJ2-2	TGCAGCGTTAACAGGGGGCGAACGGAGCTGTTTTTT	CSVNRGRTELFF
TRBV29-1	.	.	TRBJ2-2	TGCAGCGTGATCAGGGTAGACACCGGGGAGCTGTTTTTT	CSVIRVDTGELFF
TRBV29-1	TRBD1	.	TRBJ1-5	TGCAGCGTGCTACAGGGGGTGGGCAATCAGCCCCAGCATTTT	CSVLQGVGNQPQHF
TRBV30	.	.	TRBJ2-3	TGTGCCTGGAGTGTACGGGGGACAGCCACAGATACGCAGTATTTT	CAWSVRGTATDTQYF
TRBV11-2	.	few	TRBJ2-7	TGTGCCAGCAGCTTAGATAAGGGTTCGGGCGAGCAGTACTTC	CASSLDKGSGEQYF
TRBV28	.	once	TRBJ2-1	TGTGCCAGCAGTTTGAGTCACCGAGTGTTGGATGAGCAGTTCTTC	CASSLSHRVLDEQFF
TRBV5-6	TRBD1	.	TRBJ2-4	TGTGCCAGCAGCTTGGATGGACAGGGCTCCTACATTCAGTACTTC	CASSLDGQGSYIQYF
TRBV25-1	.	few	TRBJ1-4	TGTGCCAGCAGTGAATGGAAAAATAATGAAAAACTGTTTTTT	CASSEWKNNEKLFF